The entry below gives a single TCR beta chain sequence along with its context. This record comes from a study of shared clonotypes between healthy human individuals. Repertoires were generated with immunoSEQ multiplex PCR, while TCRdb's copy carries only in-frame clones and drops some. Of about 2.2 million clones detected, about 94% appear once; the ten largest clones hold under 2%. The germline gives CDR1 MGHRA, CDR2 YSYEKL. V lost 3 bases, J lost 5 bases, and 3 bases stayed unmatched. This CDR3 region has 14 residues. In the naive CD8 group, cells lacked CD45RO and were positively selected for CCR7, so terminally differentiated effector memory CD45RA+ cells were left out.

The TCR sequence derives from a man aged 18-30 years in good health. Some clones in this sample may be carry-over from other donors' samples. Specimen: naive CD8+ T cells from PBMCs. The chain uses TRBV4-1 and TRBJ1-1, with 10 bases fitting TRBD1. In nucleotides, the CDR3 is TGCGCCAGCAGCCAGAGGACAGGGGGGACTGAAGCTTTCTTT. Its translation is CASSQRTGGTEAFF.